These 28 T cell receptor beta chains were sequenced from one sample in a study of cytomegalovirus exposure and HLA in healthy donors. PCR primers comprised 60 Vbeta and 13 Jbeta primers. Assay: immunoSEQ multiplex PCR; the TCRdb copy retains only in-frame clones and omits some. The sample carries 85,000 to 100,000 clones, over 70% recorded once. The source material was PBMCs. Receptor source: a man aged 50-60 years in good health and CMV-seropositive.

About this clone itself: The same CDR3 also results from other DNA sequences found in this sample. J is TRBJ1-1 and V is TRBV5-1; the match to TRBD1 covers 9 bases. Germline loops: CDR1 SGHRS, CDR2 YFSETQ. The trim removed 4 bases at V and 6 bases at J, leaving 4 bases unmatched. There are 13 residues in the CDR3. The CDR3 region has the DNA TGCGCCAGCAGCACTGGACAGGGGTCTGAAGCTTTCTTT. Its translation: CASSTGQGSEAFF.

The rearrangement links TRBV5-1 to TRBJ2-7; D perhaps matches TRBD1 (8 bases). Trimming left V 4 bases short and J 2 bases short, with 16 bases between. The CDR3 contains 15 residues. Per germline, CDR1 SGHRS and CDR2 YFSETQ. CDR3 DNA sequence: TGCGCCAGCAGCGGGGGGGGACAGGTCCCCTACGAGCAGTACTTC. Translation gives CASSGGGQVPYEQYF.

The CDR3 sequence is CAISDSGRLSTEAFF. The CDR3 DNA is TGTGCCATCAGTGACAGTGGCAGGTTGAGCACTGAAGCTTTCTTT. The V call is TRBV10-3, the J call TRBJ1-1; D not certain. Trimming took 3 bases from V and 4 from J, leaving 15 bases between them. Per germline, CDR1 ENHRY and CDR2 SYGVKD. The CDR3 totals 15 residues.

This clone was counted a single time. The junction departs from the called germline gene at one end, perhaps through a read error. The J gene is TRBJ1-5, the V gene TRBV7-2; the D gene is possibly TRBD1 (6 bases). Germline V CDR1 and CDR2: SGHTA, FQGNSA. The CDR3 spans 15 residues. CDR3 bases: TGTGCCAGCACCTTAGGTACAGGGTTGGTTCAGCCCCAGCATTTT. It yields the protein CASTLGTGLVQPQHF.

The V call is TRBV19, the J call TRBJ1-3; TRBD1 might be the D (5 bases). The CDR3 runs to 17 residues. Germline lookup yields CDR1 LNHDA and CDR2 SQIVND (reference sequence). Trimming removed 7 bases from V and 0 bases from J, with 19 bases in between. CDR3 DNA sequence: TGTGCCAGTAAGCCGGGACTAGAACATTTCTCTGGAAACACCATATATTTT. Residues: CASKPGLEHFSGNTIYF.

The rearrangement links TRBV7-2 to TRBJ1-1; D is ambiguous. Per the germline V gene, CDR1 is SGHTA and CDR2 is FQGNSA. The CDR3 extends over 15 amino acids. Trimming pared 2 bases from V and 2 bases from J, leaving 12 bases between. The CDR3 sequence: CASSLFWEGNTEAFF. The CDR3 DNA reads TGTGCCAGCAGCTTATTCTGGGAGGGTAACACTGAAGCTTTCTTT. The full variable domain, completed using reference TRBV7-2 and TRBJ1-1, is GAGVSQSPSNKVTEKGKDVELRCDPISGHTALYWYRQSLGQGLEFLIYFQGNSAPDKSGLPSDRFSAERTGGSVSTLTIQRTQQEDSAVYLCASSLFWEGNTEAFFGQGTRLTVV.

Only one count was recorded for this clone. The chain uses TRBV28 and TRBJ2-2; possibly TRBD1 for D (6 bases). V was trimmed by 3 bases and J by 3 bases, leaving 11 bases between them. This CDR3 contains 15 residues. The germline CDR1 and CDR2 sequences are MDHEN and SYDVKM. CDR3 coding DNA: TGTGCCAGCAGTTTGGGACAAATCTACACCGGGGAGCTGTTTTTT. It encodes CASSLGQIYTGELFF.

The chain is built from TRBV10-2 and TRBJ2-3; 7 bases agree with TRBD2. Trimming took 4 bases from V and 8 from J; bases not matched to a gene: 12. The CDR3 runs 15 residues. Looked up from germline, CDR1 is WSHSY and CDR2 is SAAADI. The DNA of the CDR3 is TGCGCCAGCAGTGTAGTCGGGGGGTCCGAGGGTACGCAGTATTTT. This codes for CASSVVGGSEGTQYF.

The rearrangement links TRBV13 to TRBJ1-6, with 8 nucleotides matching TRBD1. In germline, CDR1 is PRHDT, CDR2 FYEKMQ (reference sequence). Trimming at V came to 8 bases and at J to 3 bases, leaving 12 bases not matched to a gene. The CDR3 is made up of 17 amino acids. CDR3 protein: CASALTGTGGYNSPLHF. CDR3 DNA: TGTGCCAGCGCGCTTACTGGGACAGGCGGCTATAATTCACCCCTCCACTTT.

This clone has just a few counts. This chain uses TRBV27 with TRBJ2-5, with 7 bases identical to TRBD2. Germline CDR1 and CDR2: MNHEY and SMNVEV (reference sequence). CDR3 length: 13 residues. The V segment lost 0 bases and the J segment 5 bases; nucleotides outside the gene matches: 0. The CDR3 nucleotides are TGTGCCAGCAGTTTATCGGGGGGGGAGACCCAGTACTTC. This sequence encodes CASSLSGGETQYF.

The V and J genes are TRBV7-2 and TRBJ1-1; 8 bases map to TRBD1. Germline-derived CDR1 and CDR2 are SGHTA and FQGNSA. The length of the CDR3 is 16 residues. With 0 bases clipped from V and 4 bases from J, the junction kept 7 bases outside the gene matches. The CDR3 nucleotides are TGTGCCAGCAGCTTAGCTGGGGGGACAGGACCCACTGAAGCTTTCTTT. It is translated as CASSLAGGTGPTEAFF.

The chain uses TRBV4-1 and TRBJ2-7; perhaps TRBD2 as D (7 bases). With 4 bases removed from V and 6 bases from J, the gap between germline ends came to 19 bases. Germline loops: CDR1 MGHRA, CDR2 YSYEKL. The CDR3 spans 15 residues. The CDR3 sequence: CASSLLRGGAREQYF. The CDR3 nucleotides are TGCGCCAGCAGCCTCTTAAGGGGGGGGGCACGCGAGCAGTACTTC.

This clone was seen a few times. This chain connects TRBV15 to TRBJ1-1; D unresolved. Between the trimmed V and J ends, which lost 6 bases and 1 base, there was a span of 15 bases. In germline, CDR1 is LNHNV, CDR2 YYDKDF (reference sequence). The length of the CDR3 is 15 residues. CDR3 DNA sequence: TGTGCCACCAGGGAGGAAGAGGTCCAGAACACTGAAGCTTTCTTT. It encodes CATREEEVQNTEAFF.

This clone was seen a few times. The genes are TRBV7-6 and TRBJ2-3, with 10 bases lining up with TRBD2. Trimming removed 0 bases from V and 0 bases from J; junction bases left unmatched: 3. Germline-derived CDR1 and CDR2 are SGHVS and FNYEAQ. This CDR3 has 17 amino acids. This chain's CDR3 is CASSLALAGESTDTQYF. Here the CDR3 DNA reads TGTGCCAGCAGCTTAGCCCTAGCGGGAGAAAGCACAGATACGCAGTATTTT.

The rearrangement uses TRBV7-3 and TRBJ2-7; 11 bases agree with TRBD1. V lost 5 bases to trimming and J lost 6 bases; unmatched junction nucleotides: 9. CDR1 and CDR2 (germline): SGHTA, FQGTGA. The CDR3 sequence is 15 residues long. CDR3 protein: CASSANGQGAGEQYF. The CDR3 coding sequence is TGTGCCAGCAGCGCCAACGGACAGGGGGCGGGCGAGCAGTACTTC.

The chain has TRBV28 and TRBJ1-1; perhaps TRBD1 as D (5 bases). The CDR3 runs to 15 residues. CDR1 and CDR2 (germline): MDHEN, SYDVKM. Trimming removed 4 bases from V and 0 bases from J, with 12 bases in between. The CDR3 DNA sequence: TGTGCCAGCAGTTCAAGAGACAGATTGAACACTGAAGCTTTCTTT. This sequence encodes CASSSRDRLNTEAFF.

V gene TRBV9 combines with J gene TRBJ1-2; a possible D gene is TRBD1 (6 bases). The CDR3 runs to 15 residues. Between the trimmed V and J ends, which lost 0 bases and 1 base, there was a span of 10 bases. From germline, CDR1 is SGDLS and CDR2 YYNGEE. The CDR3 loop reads CASSVAQGYNYGYTF. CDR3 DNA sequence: TGTGCCAGCAGCGTAGCACAGGGATATAACTATGGCTACACCTTC.

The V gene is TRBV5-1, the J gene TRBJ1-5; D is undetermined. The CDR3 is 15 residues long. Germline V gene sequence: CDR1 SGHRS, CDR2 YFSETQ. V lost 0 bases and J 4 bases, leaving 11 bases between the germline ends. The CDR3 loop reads CASSLDGGGNQPQHF. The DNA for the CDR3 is TGCGCCAGCAGCTTGGATGGTGGCGGGAATCAGCCCCAGCATTTT.

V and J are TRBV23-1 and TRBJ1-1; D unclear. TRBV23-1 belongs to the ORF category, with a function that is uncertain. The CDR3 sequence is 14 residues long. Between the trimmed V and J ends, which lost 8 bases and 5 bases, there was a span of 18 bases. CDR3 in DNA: TGCGCCAGCCGATTAACCCGGGAACGGACTGAAGCTTTCTTT. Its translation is CASRLTRERTEAFF.

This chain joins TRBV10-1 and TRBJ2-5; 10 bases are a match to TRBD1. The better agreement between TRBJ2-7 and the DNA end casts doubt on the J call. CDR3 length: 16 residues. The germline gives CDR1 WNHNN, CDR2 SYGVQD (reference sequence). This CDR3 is CASRGPSQTGGNEQYF. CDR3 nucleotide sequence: TGCGCCAGCAGGGGGCCCTCCCAGACAGGGGGCAACGAGCAGTACTTC.

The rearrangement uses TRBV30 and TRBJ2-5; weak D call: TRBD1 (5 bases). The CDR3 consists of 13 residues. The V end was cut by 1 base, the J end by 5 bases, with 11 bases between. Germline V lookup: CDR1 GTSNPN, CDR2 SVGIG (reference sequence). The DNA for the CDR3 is TGTGCCTGGAGTGCCAGGGTCGGGGAGACCCAGTACTTC. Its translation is CAWSARVGETQYF.

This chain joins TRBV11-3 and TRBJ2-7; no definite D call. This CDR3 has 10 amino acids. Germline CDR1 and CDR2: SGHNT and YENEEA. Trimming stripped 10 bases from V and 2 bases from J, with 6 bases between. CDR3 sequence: CATLPYEQYF. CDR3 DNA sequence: TGTGCCACCCTCCCCTACGAGCAGTACTTC.

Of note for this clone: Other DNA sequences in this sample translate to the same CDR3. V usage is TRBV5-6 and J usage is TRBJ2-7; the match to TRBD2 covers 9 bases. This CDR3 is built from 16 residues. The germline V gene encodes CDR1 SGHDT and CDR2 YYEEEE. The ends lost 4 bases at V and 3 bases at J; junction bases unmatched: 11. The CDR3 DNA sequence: TGTGCCAGCAGCGGACCCACCGGGACTAGCAGCTACGAGCAGTACTTC. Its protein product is CASSGPTGTSSYEQYF.

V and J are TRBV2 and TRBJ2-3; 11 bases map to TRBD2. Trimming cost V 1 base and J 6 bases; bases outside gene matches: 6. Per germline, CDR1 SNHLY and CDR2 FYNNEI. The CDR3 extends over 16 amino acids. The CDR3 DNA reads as TGTGCCAGCAGTGAAGGACTAGCGGGGTCCTCCGATACGCAGTATTTT. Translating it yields CASSEGLAGSSDTQYF.

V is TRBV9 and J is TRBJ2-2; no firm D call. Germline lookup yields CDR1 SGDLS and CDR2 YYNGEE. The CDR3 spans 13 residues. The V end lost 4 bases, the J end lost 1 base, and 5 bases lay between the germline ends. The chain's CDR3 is CASSRGNTGELFF. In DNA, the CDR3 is TGTGCCAGCAGCAGAGGGAACACCGGGGAGCTGTTTTTT.

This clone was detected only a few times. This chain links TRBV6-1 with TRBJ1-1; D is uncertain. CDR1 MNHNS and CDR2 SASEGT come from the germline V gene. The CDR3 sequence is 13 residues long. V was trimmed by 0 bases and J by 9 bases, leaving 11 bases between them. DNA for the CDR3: TGTGCCAGCAGTGAAGCTTGGACGGGAAAAGCTTTCTTT. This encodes CASSEAWTGKAFF.

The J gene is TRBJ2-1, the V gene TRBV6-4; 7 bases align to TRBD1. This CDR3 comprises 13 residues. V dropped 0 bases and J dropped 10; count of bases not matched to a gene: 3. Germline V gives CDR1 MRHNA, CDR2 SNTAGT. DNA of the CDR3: TGTGCCAGCAGTGACTCGATACAGGGGGAGCAGTTCTTC. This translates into CASSDSIQGEQFF.

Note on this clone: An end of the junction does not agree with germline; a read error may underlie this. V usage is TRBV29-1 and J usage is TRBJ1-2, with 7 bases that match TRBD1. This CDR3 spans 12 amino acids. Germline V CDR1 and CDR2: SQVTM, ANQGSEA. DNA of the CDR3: TGCAGCGTCGGGACAGTCGGCTATGGCTACCCCTTC. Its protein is CSVGTVGYGYPF.